A selection of T cell receptor beta chains follows, all from one sample in a study of blood T cells in healthy people across ages. Via MiXCR, TCRdb re-called the 5' RACE reads, giving one row per CDR3 protein. This sample carries 800,000 or so distinct CDR3 sequences, about half of them seen once, and the ten largest clones take roughly 20%. The sequencing sample was made of blood. All receptors derive from a man aged 80 or over in good health. The CDR3 runs from the conserved cysteine through the conserved F or W. The order of the fields is J gene, clone size, D gene, V gene, CDR3 DNA, CDR3 protein. A D gene is named only where the DNA matches it firmly. Clone size is shown for a subset of rows, as once, few, many or a class of expanded clone.

j_call: TRBJ2-5
clone_size: -
d_call: -
v_call: TRBV9
cdr3_nt: TGTGCCAGCAGCGCCCGGGACCTCCGGGCTGGGGAGACCCAGTACTTC
cdr3_aa: CASSARDLRAGETQYF

j_call: TRBJ1-4
clone_size: -
d_call: -
v_call: TRBV5-1
cdr3_nt: TGCGCCAGCAGCTTGACGTCGGCAGCAACTAATGAAAAACTGTTTTTT
cdr3_aa: CASSLTSAATNEKLFF

j_call: TRBJ2-5
clone_size: few
d_call: TRBD1
v_call: TRBV6-6
cdr3_nt: TGTGCCAGCAGTGGCGGGACAGGTGTTCCTCAGTACTTC
cdr3_aa: CASSGGTGVPQYF

j_call: TRBJ2-4
clone_size: -
d_call: TRBD2
v_call: TRBV12-3/TRBV12-4
cdr3_nt: TGTGCCAGCAGTGGCCTGGAACTAGCGGGGGACCTACTAGCCAAAAACATTCAGTACTTC
cdr3_aa: CASSGLELAGDLLAKNIQYF

j_call: TRBJ2-1
clone_size: few
d_call: TRBD2
v_call: TRBV28
cdr3_nt: TGTGCCAGCAGCTCCTTAGCGGGGAGGTTCAATGAGCAGTTCTTC
cdr3_aa: CASSSLAGRFNEQFF

j_call: TRBJ2-4
clone_size: few
d_call: -
v_call: TRBV10-2
cdr3_nt: TGCGCCAGCAGTGAGTCGGGGAGCAATCAGCCCCAGTACTTC
cdr3_aa: CASSESGSNQPQYF

j_call: TRBJ2-5
clone_size: -
d_call: TRBD1
v_call: TRBV7-2
cdr3_nt: TGTGCCAGCAGCCTCCGGACAGGGACGACCGATCCGACCATGGGGACCCAGTACTTC
cdr3_aa: CASSLRTGTTDPTMGTQYF

j_call: TRBJ1-1
clone_size: -
d_call: TRBD1
v_call: TRBV7-2
cdr3_nt: TGTGCCAGCAGCTTAGTCCCGGGACAGGGTAGGGACACTGAAGCTTTCTTT
cdr3_aa: CASSLVPGQGRDTEAFF

j_call: TRBJ2-1
clone_size: few
d_call: -
v_call: TRBV20-1
cdr3_nt: TGCAGTGCTAGAAACTACGCCGGGGGCCAGGTGGATGAGCAGTTCTTC
cdr3_aa: CSARNYAGGQVDEQFF

j_call: TRBJ2-3
clone_size: once
d_call: TRBD2
v_call: TRBV27
cdr3_nt: TGTACCAGCACAGGGCCCTTAGCGGGAGGGCCCTCAGATACGCAGTATTTT
cdr3_aa: CTSTGPLAGGPSDTQYF

j_call: TRBJ2-7
clone_size: few
d_call: -
v_call: TRBV21-1
cdr3_nt: TGTGCCAAATCGACAGTTTTCTCCTCCTACGAGCAGTACTTC
cdr3_aa: CAKSTVFSSYEQYF

j_call: TRBJ2-6
clone_size: many
d_call: -
v_call: TRBV27
cdr3_nt: TGTGCCAGCAGTTTATCAGAGACAGATCCTTTCTCTGGGGCCAACGTCCTGACTTTC
cdr3_aa: CASSLSETDPFSGANVLTF

j_call: TRBJ2-1
clone_size: -
d_call: -
v_call: TRBV20-1
cdr3_nt: TGCAGTGCTAGAGATCATGGGACGGGGCTCAATGAGCAGTTCTTC
cdr3_aa: CSARDHGTGLNEQFF